The rows below give T cell receptor beta chains drawn from one sample of a study of blood T cell repertoires in COVID-19. Sequenced by immunoSEQ multiplex PCR; TCRdb stores in-frame clones only, minus some. The profile shows approximately 300,000 clones, more than 80% of them singletons. Sequenced input: peripheral blood. These receptors were obtained from a man younger than 35 who had recovered from COVID-19. Each CDR3 is given with its conserved first and last residue. D genes are given only for firm matches. Clone sizes are given selectively: once, few, many, or a class where the clone is expanded.

j_call: TRBJ2-5
v_call: TRBV27
clone_size: NA
d_call: TRBD2
cdr3_nt: TGTGCCAGCAGCCACGGGGGGGAGACCCAGTACTTC
cdr3_aa: CASSHGGETQYF

j_call: TRBJ2-1
v_call: TRBV27
clone_size: NA
d_call: NA
cdr3_nt: TGTGCCAGCAGTTTATATCCTACCGGCTCCTACAATGAGCAGTTCTTC
cdr3_aa: CASSLYPTGSYNEQFF

j_call: TRBJ2-7
v_call: TRBV4-1
clone_size: NA
d_call: TRBD2
cdr3_nt: TGCGCCAGCAGCCAAGAGGCCGGGACTAGCGAGCAGTACTTC
cdr3_aa: CASSQEAGTSEQYF

j_call: TRBJ2-1
v_call: TRBV4-2
clone_size: NA
d_call: NA
cdr3_nt: TGTGCCAGCAGCCAAAGGTCGGGTCGACTCGAGCAGTTCTTC
cdr3_aa: CASSQRSGRLEQFF

j_call: TRBJ2-5
v_call: TRBV4-2
clone_size: NA
d_call: NA
cdr3_nt: TGTGCCAGCAGCCAAGATCCCGCTCCAGACTTCCAAGAGACCCAGTACTTC
cdr3_aa: CASSQDPAPDFQETQYF

j_call: TRBJ1-2
v_call: TRBV10-3
clone_size: NA
d_call: NA
cdr3_nt: TGTGCCATCAGTGACCCTGGACAGCCCCGCTATGGCTACACCTTC
cdr3_aa: CAISDPGQPRYGYTF

j_call: TRBJ1-5
v_call: TRBV27
clone_size: NA
d_call: NA
cdr3_nt: TGTGCCAGCAGTTTAACAGGGTCTCAGCCCCAGCATTTT
cdr3_aa: CASSLTGSQPQHF

j_call: TRBJ1-6
v_call: TRBV5-1
clone_size: NA
d_call: NA
cdr3_nt: TGCGCCAGCACCCCCAGACCGAGACAGGCAACCACTGCCGAACCCCTCCACTTT
cdr3_aa: CASTPRPRQATTAEPLHF

j_call: TRBJ1-2
v_call: TRBV10-3
clone_size: NA
d_call: NA
cdr3_nt: TGTGCCATCAGTGAGTCGGATGGGGGCGCGTATGGCTACACCTTC
cdr3_aa: CAISESDGGAYGYTF

j_call: TRBJ1-2
v_call: TRBV14
clone_size: few
d_call: TRBD1
cdr3_nt: TGTGCCAGCAGCCCCCGGACAGGGCAAGGCTACACCTTC
cdr3_aa: CASSPRTGQGYTF

j_call: TRBJ1-6
v_call: TRBV4-2
clone_size: NA
d_call: NA
cdr3_nt: TGTGCCAGCAGCCAAGATACAGGGTCGAATTCACCCCTCCACTTT
cdr3_aa: CASSQDTGSNSPLHF

j_call: TRBJ2-7
v_call: TRBV12-3/TRBV12-4
clone_size: NA
d_call: NA
cdr3_nt: TGTGCCAGCAGTCCGGGACACCGGTATGAGCAGTACTTC
cdr3_aa: CASSPGHRYEQYF

j_call: TRBJ2-1
v_call: TRBV7-9
clone_size: NA
d_call: NA
cdr3_nt: TGTGCCAGCAGCTTGGAGGGGGCGCGATCTAGCAATGAGCAGTTCTTC
cdr3_aa: CASSLEGARSSNEQFF

j_call: TRBJ2-4
v_call: TRBV3-1/TRBV3-2
clone_size: NA
d_call: TRBD2
cdr3_nt: TGTGCCAGCAGCCAATCGGCTAGCGGGAGTGGAGACATTCAGTACTTC
cdr3_aa: CASSQSASGSGDIQYF

j_call: TRBJ2-1
v_call: TRBV2
clone_size: NA
d_call: TRBD2
cdr3_nt: TGTGCCAGCAGTAAAACGGGACTAAGTACTCTCTACAATGAGCAGTTCTTC
cdr3_aa: CASSKTGLSTLYNEQFF

j_call: TRBJ2-7
v_call: TRBV19
clone_size: NA
d_call: NA
cdr3_nt: TGTGCCAGTAGACAGGCCTACGAGCAGTACTTC
cdr3_aa: CASRQAYEQYF

j_call: TRBJ2-5
v_call: TRBV11-2
clone_size: NA
d_call: NA
cdr3_nt: TGTGCCAGCAGCCAAGCGGACCTGGAGGAAGAGACCCAGTACTTC
cdr3_aa: CASSQADLEEETQYF

j_call: TRBJ1-5
v_call: TRBV18
clone_size: NA
d_call: NA
cdr3_nt: TGTGCCAGCTCACCACGCCAGGGATGGAATCAGCCCCAGCATTTT
cdr3_aa: CASSPRQGWNQPQHF

j_call: TRBJ1-1
v_call: TRBV7-2
clone_size: NA
d_call: TRBD1
cdr3_nt: TGTGCCAGCACCCGGACAGGGGTTGACACTGAAGCTTTCTTT
cdr3_aa: CASTRTGVDTEAFF

j_call: TRBJ1-1
v_call: TRBV18
clone_size: NA
d_call: NA
cdr3_nt: TGTGCCAGCTCACCCCTCGGGAACACTGAAGCTTTCTTT
cdr3_aa: CASSPLGNTEAFF

j_call: TRBJ1-1
v_call: TRBV5-1
clone_size: NA
d_call: NA
cdr3_nt: TGCGCCAGCAGCGTAGCCCCCCGACAGTCGAACACTGAAGCTTTCTTT
cdr3_aa: CASSVAPRQSNTEAFF

j_call: TRBJ1-5
v_call: TRBV3-1/TRBV3-2
clone_size: NA
d_call: TRBD1
cdr3_nt: TGTGCCAGCAGCCAAGCAGGACAGGATTATCAGCCCCAGCATTTT
cdr3_aa: CASSQAGQDYQPQHF